What follows is one T cell receptor (beta chain) and its context. Its specificity is not known. This sample stems from a study of shared clonotypes between healthy human individuals. V lost 3 bases to trimming and J lost 9 bases, with 18 bases between them. The length of the CDR3 is 15 residues. In germline, CDR1 is MDHEN, CDR2 SYDVKM. The study's findings and limits: The generation probabilities recorded for non-shared clonotypes fell below those of clonotypes shared by all four donors. The study's rarefaction showed incomplete sorted-subset sequencing despite large depth. Sampling covered blood only; tissue repertoires likely differ. Estimated richness values were generally larger in naive subsets than in memory subsets.

Libraries were prepared by immunoSEQ multiplex PCR; TCRdb keeps only in-frame clonotypes and omits some of them. The sample yields some 1,100,000 clones, 78% seen once. The rearrangement uses TRBV28 and TRBJ1-5; the D gene is possibly TRBD1 (5 bases). The receptor was derived from a man aged 18 to 29 in good health. Some clones in this sample may be carry-over from other donors' samples. The material sequenced was memory CD4+ T cells from PBMCs. Subset defined: CD45RA-negative fraction. The CDR3 spells CASSFGGSLSWPQHF. CDR3 nucleotides: TGTGCCAGCAGTTTCGGGGGGTCCCTTTCTTGGCCCCAGCATTTT.